The 27 T cell receptor beta chains below all came from one sample that was sequenced in a study of CD8 T cells in ankylosing spondylitis. TCRdb used MiXCR to reprocess the 5' RACE reads, holding one entry per CDR3 protein. Of some 150,000 distinct CDR3 sequences in the sample, approximately 44% were seen once. Material for sequencing was synovial fluid, either unsorted or a sorted T cell fraction (not recorded which). The receptors were gathered from a male donor with ankylosing spondylitis.

This clonotype came up once. The chain uses TRBV12-3 or TRBV12-4 and TRBJ1-3; maybe TRBD1 (5 bases). This CDR3 has 17 residues. The V and J ends lost 5 bases and 2 bases respectively, with 19 bases between them. The DNA for the CDR3 is TGTGCCAGCAGTCCGGGCAGGGTTCTTGGAACTGGAAACACCATATATTTT. Its translation: CASSPGRVLGTGNTIYF.

The genes are TRBV18 and TRBJ1-5, with 9 nucleotides matching TRBD1. Germline V lookup: CDR1 KGHSH, CDR2 LQKENI. The CDR3 has 17 amino acids. The junction had 10 bases not matched to a gene; V was cut back by 2 bases and J by 5 bases. CDR3 protein: CASSPYIRTGEDQPQHF. As DNA, the CDR3 is TGTGCCAGCTCACCATACATTAGGACAGGGGAGGATCAGCCCCAGCATTTT.

This clonotype showed up just once. CDR3 region: CASSVEWTSGGNEQFF. Written as DNA, the CDR3 is TGTGCCAGCAGCGTAGAGTGGACTAGCGGGGGGAATGAGCAGTTCTTC. This chain joins TRBV9 and TRBJ2-1, with 14 bases that match TRBD2. The CDR3 has 16 residues. V lost 0 bases and J lost 7; bases outside the gene matches: 3. Germline assignment: CDR1 SGDLS and CDR2 YYNGEE.

For this clonotype: It may be a read error: a sequence one base away is much more abundant. V gene TRBV12-3 or TRBV12-4 combines with J gene TRBJ1-1, with D possibly matching TRBD1 (5 bases). The CDR3 is 14 amino acids. This CDR3 is CASSPGDGWTGAFF. The CDR3 nucleotides are TGTGCCAGCAGTCCCGGGGACGGGTGGACTGGAGCTTTCTTT.

The chain employs TRBV11-2 and TRBJ2-1, with 11 bases lining up with TRBD1. This CDR3 spans 15 amino acids. Germline V lookup: CDR1 SGHAT, CDR2 FQNNGV. V shed 5 bases and J 6 bases; nucleotides not matched to a gene: 6. Written as DNA, the CDR3 is TGTGCCAGCAGCGCCCCGGGACAGGGGGTCAATGAGCAGTTCTTC. Protein product: CASSAPGQGVNEQFF.

The chain is built from TRBV12-3 or TRBV12-4 and TRBJ1-2; tentative D call: TRBD1 (6 bases). The CDR3 runs to 13 residues. V lost 5 bases, J lost 5 bases, and 12 bases lay in between. Here the CDR3 DNA reads TGTGCCAGCAGTACCTCGACAGGATATGGCTACACCTTC. Protein sequence: CASSTSTGYGYTF.

The chain uses TRBV7-9 and TRBJ2-5; no definite D call. CDR3 size: 14 residues. Deletions cut 2 bases from V and 4 bases from J, with 11 bases between. CDR1 and CDR2 from the germline V gene are SEHNR and FQNEAQ (reference sequence). The CDR3 DNA sequence: TGTGCCAGCAGCTTAATAGCCGGTTTAGAGACCCAGTACTTC. Amino acid sequence: CASSLIAGLETQYF. The complete variable domain, with remaining parts taken from reference TRBV7-9 and TRBJ2-5, reads DTGVSQNPRHKITKRGQNVTFRCDPISEHNRLYWYRQTLGQGPEFLTYFQNEAQLEKSRLLSDRFSAERPKGSFSTLEIQRTEQGDSAMYLCASSLIAGLETQYFGPGTRLLVL.

V gene TRBV11-2 combines with J gene TRBJ1-6; D gene unclear. The germline V and J ends were trimmed by 4 bases and 4 bases, with 5 bases remaining between them. This CDR3 is 13 amino acids long. The germline V gene has CDR1 SGHAT and CDR2 FQNNGV. CDR3 amino acids: CASSSGYNSPLHF. DNA for the CDR3: TGTGCCAGCAGCTCGGGATATAATTCACCCCTCCACTTT.

This clonotype has more than one count but fewer than ten. CDR3 sequence: CASSHKFNTEAFF. CDR3 bases: TGTGCCAGCAGCCACAAATTTAACACTGAAGCTTTCTTT. The gene calls are TRBV14 and TRBJ1-1; the D is unclear. The V and J ends lost 3 bases and 2 bases respectively, with 7 bases between them. Germline values: CDR1 SGHDN, CDR2 FVKESK. This CDR3 is built from 13 residues.

This clonotype came up many times. One end of the junction is discordant with germline, which a read error may explain. The chain recombines TRBV27 with TRBJ2-7; TRBD2 aligns across 12 bases. The CDR3 covers 15 residues. In germline, CDR1 is MNHEY, CDR2 SMNVEV (reference sequence). The DNA for the CDR3 is TGTGCCAGCAGTCTGTCTAGCGGGAGGGCCTATGAGCAGTACTTC. Its protein is CASSLSSGRAYEQYF.

In DNA, the CDR3 is TGTGCCAGCAGTGAAGCGCCCGGACTAGCGGGAAACCAAGAGACCCAGTACTTC. Its translation is CASSEAPGLAGNQETQYF. The chain employs TRBV6-1 and TRBJ2-5; 12 bases map to TRBD2. CDR1 and CDR2 from the germline V gene are MNHNS and SASEGT. The CDR3 runs to 18 residues. The V gene end was trimmed by 0 bases and the J gene end by 0 bases; junction bases not matched to a gene: 5.

The chain links TRBV27 to TRBJ2-2, with D maybe TRBD2 (5 bases). CDR3 length: 18 amino acids. The germline CDR1 and CDR2 sequences are MNHEY and SMNVEV (reference sequence). V lost 3 bases and J 4 bases, leaving 21 bases between the germline ends. CDR3 region: CASSFWPTSPGSTGELFF. The CDR3 nucleotides read TGTGCCAGCAGTTTTTGGCCTACTAGTCCAGGCAGCACCGGGGAGCTGTTTTTT.

The rearrangement joins TRBV5-6 to TRBJ2-1; 8 bases agree with TRBD2. The CDR3 is 17 amino acids. Germline trimming cut 4 bases from V and 5 bases from J; bases unmatched to any gene: 14. The germline CDR1 and CDR2 sequences are SGHDT and YYEEEE. CDR3 nucleotide sequence: TGTGCCAGCAGCCCCCGTGGGAGCGGGAGTCCCCACAATGAGCAGTTCTTC. Its translation: CASSPRGSGSPHNEQFF.

The V gene is TRBV11-2, the J gene TRBJ2-1; either TRBD1 or TRBD2 may supply D (5 bases each). Between the trimmed V and J ends, which lost 0 bases and 3 bases, there was a span of 15 bases. Germline V gene lookup returns CDR1 SGHAT and CDR2 FQNNGV. This CDR3 is built from 17 residues. The DNA of the CDR3 is TGTGCCAGCAGCTTAGAGGCGGGCAGGGAGATCTACAATGAGCAGTTCTTC. It yields the protein CASSLEAGREIYNEQFF.

This rearrangement joins TRBV4-1 to TRBJ2-2; the match to TRBD2 covers 10 bases. CDR1 and CDR2 from the germline V gene are MGHRA and YSYEKL. The CDR3 runs 17 residues. V shed 2 bases and J 2 bases; nucleotides not matched to a gene: 5. The CDR3 DNA reads TGCGCCAGCAGCCAACGTCTAGCGGGAGTAAACACCGGGGAGCTGTTTTTT. Protein product: CASSQRLAGVNTGELFF.

The J gene is TRBJ2-2, the V gene TRBV6-1; no reliable D call. The CDR3 covers 14 residues. Germline values: CDR1 MNHNS, CDR2 SASEGT. V gave up 1 base and J gave up 3 bases, with 6 bases separating them. CDR3 protein: CASSEVSYTGELFF. The CDR3 DNA follows: TGTGCCAGCAGTGAAGTGTCATACACCGGGGAGCTGTTTTTT.

By sample fraction, this clonotype is medium-sized. The V and J genes are TRBV29-1 and TRBJ1-1, with TRBD1 matching 7 bases. The CDR3 contains 12 residues. Germline assignment: CDR1 SQVTM and CDR2 ANQGSEA. V shed 5 bases and J 7 bases; nucleotides not matched to a gene: 7. In DNA, the CDR3 is TGCAGCGTTCGGGACAGCTATTATGAAGCTTTCTTT. Translating gives CSVRDSYYEAFF.

The genes are TRBV11-1 and TRBJ2-5; weak D call: TRBD1 (6 bases). The CDR3 consists of 16 residues. Trimming left V 2 bases short and J 4 bases short, with 17 bases between. Germline CDR1 and CDR2: SGHAT and FQDESV (reference sequence). This CDR3 reads CASSLYGQGRGETQYF. CDR3 nucleotides: TGTGCCAGCAGCTTATACGGTCAGGGGCGAGGAGAGACCCAGTACTTC. The variable domain in full, completed from reference TRBV11-1 and TRBJ2-5, reads EAEVAQSPRYKITEKSQAVAFWCDPISGHATLYWYRQILGQGPELLVQFQDESVVDDSQLPKDRFSAERLKGVDSTLKIQPAELGDSAMYLCASSLYGQGRGETQYFGPGTRLLVL.

The chain couples TRBV21-1 to TRBJ1-5; the D call in the table, TRBD1, was not verified against the DNA. TRBV21-1 is deemed a pseudogene. The CDR3 has 16 residues. CDR3 in DNA: TGTGCCAGCAGCAAAGTTAGGGGGTTCGGCAATCAGCCCCAGCATTTT. Protein: CASSKVRGFGNQPQHF.

This clonotype was seen a handful of times. V is TRBV5-1 and J is TRBJ2-1; 7 bases fit TRBD2. CDR3 size: 15 residues. Trimming took 4 bases from V and 6 from J; bases not matched to a gene: 10. CDR1 and CDR2 (germline): SGHRS, YFSETQ. The CDR3 reads CASSLWTRVGNEQFF. CDR3 coding DNA: TGCGCCAGCAGCCTTTGGACTAGGGTGGGCAATGAGCAGTTCTTC.

V usage is TRBV18 and J usage is TRBJ1-2, with D uncertain. This CDR3 region has 14 residues. Germline CDR1 is KGHSH and CDR2 is LQKENI. The V end lost 6 bases, the J end lost 0 bases, and 11 bases lay between the germline ends. CDR3 nucleotide sequence: TGTGCCAGCTCCGGCCTGCGACCTAACTATGGCTACACCTTC. Translating gives CASSGLRPNYGYTF.

The rearrangement uses TRBV2 and TRBJ1-1; no clear D gene. CDR3 size: 14 residues. The V and J ends lost 8 bases and 3 bases respectively, with 16 bases between them. Germline CDR1 reads SNHLY; CDR2 reads FYNNEI. As DNA, the CDR3 is TGTGCCAGCCAAGCTTGGGGTGGGGACACTGAAGCTTTCTTT. Translation gives CASQAWGGDTEAFF.

This clonotype came up a few times. The chain joins TRBV6-1 to TRBJ2-7, with 10 bases that match TRBD1. The junction had 4 bases not matched to a gene; V was cut back by 8 bases and J by 6 bases. Per germline, CDR1 MNHNS and CDR2 SASEGT. The CDR3 extends over 12 amino acids. CDR3 sequence reads: CASSGTGVEQYF. CDR3 in DNA: TGTGCCAGCTCCGGGACAGGGGTCGAGCAGTACTTC.

In DNA, the CDR3 is TGCGCCAGCAGCTTGGCCGACTCCCTGGAGGCTTTCTTT. This translates into CASSLADSLEAFF. J is TRBJ1-1 and V is TRBV5-1; D remains unclear. This CDR3 contains 13 residues. The germline V gene encodes CDR1 SGHRS and CDR2 YFSETQ. The V end was cut by 0 bases, the J end by 11 bases, with 14 bases between.

The chain has TRBV6-4 and TRBJ2-3, with D possibly matching TRBD2 (5 bases). This CDR3 comprises 16 residues. Per germline, CDR1 MRHNA and CDR2 SNTAGT. V shed 0 bases and J shed 2 bases, with 12 bases lying between them. As DNA, the CDR3 is TGTGCCAGCAGTGACTCAAGCGGAATACACACAGATACGCAGTATTTT. Encoded protein: CASSDSSGIHTDTQYF.

The J gene is TRBJ2-7, the V gene TRBV12-3 or TRBV12-4; D gene ambiguous. V gave up 1 base and J gave up 6 bases, with 16 bases separating them. The CDR3 is 15 residues long. The CDR3 region has the DNA TGTGCCAGCAGTTTAGTCGTCGGCTTCCTTGTCGAGCAGTACTTC. Translated: CASSLVVGFLVEQYF.

A few counts support this clonotype. The chain couples TRBV5-1 to TRBJ2-1; no clear D gene. This CDR3 contains 21 residues. V was clipped by 4 bases and J by 1 base, with 30 bases between them. From germline, CDR1 is SGHRS and CDR2 YFSETQ. CDR3 coding DNA: TGCGCCAGCAGCCTACAGTTAGTCCGGGTCGTTCCTCTACATTCCTACAATGAGCAGTTCTTC. Translating it yields CASSLQLVRVVPLHSYNEQFF. Together with reference TRBV5-1 and TRBJ2-1, the CDR3 gives the full variable domain: KAGVTQTPRYLIKTRGQQVTLSCSPISGHRSVSWYQQTPGQGLQFLFEYFSETQRNKGNFPGRFSGRQFSNSRSEMNVSTLELGDSALYLCASSLQLVRVVPLHSYNEQFFGPGTRLTVL.